This passage covers 23 T cell receptor beta chains from one sample sequenced in a study of cytomegalovirus exposure and HLA in healthy donors. PCR was performed using 60 Vbeta and 13 Jbeta primers. The method was immunoSEQ multiplex PCR; TCRdb's version includes in-frame clones alone and lacks a portion of them. Found here are fewer than 200,000 clones, 60% to 80% of them singletons; the top ten hold more than 1.2%. The material sequenced was PBMCs. These TCRs come from a man between 60 and 75 years old in good health and CMV-seronegative.

This rearrangement joins TRBV5-4 to TRBJ1-4, with TRBD1 as a possible D gene (5 bases). The CDR3 consists of 15 residues. V was clipped by 1 base and J by 8 bases, with 15 bases between them. Germline V gives CDR1 SGHNT, CDR2 YYREEE (reference sequence). The CDR3 DNA follows: TGTGCCAGCAGCTTGATGGAGCAGGGTGGCGAAAAACTGTTTTTT. This sequence encodes CASSLMEQGGEKLFF. Supplemented by reference TRBV5-4 and TRBJ1-4, the full variable domain reads ETGVTQSPTHLIKTRGQQVTLRCSSQSGHNTVSWYQQALGQGPQFIFQYYREEENGRGNFPPRFSGLQFPNYSSELNVNALELDDSALYLCASSLMEQGGEKLFFGSGTQLSVL.

The rearrangement links TRBV7-3 to TRBJ2-2; D uncertain. V shed 5 bases and J shed 0 bases, with 13 bases lying between them. Per the germline V gene, CDR1 is SGHTA and CDR2 is FQGTGA. CDR3 length equals 16 residues. The CDR3 loop is CASSPEQRANTGELFF. CDR3 in DNA: TGTGCCAGCAGCCCTGAGCAGCGAGCGAACACCGGGGAGCTGTTTTTT. Complete variable domain (other parts from reference TRBV7-3 and TRBJ2-2): GAGVSQTPSNKVTEKGKYVELRCDPISGHTALYWYRQSLGQGPEFLIYFQGTGAADDSGLPNDRFFAVRPEGSVSTLKIQRTERGDSAVYLCASSPEQRANTGELFFGEGSRLTVL.

The chain has TRBV4-3 and TRBJ2-5; tentative D call: TRBD1 (6 bases). Per germline, CDR1 LGHNA and CDR2 YSLEER. The V and J ends lost 3 bases and 11 bases respectively, with 16 bases between them. The CDR3 has 13 amino acids. The CDR3 nucleotides are TGCGCCAGCAGCCAGACACAGGGTTGGGAGCAGTACTTC. It is translated as CASSQTQGWEQYF.

This chain connects TRBV4-1 to TRBJ2-3, with a possible D match to TRBD2 (6 bases). The CDR3 extends over 14 amino acids. CDR1 and CDR2 (germline): MGHRA, YSYEKL. Between the trimmed V and J ends, which lost 6 bases and 5 bases, there was a span of 15 bases. CDR3 in amino acids: CASSYRELGDTQYF. CDR3 bases: TGCGCCAGCAGTTATCGGGAGTTAGGAGATACGCAGTATTTT.

CDR3 nucleotide sequence: TGTGCCAGCCCGACAGGGGCTTCGAACACTGAAGCTTTCTTT. Its translation is CASPTGASNTEAFF. The J gene is TRBJ1-1, the V gene TRBV21-1; no DNA check was done on the table's D call, TRBD1. TRBV21-1 is labeled a pseudogene. The CDR3 is 14 residues long.

A single count supports this clone. The J gene is TRBJ2-5, the V gene TRBV5-1; TRBD2 agrees at 11 bases. The germline CDR1 and CDR2 sequences are SGHRS and YFSETQ. The CDR3 extends over 16 amino acids. V shed 3 bases, J shed 1 base, and the junction held 5 bases outside the gene matches. CDR3 sequence reads: CASSSLAGGVQETQYF. In DNA, the CDR3 is TGCGCCAGCAGCTCCCTAGCGGGGGGCGTCCAAGAGACCCAGTACTTC.

The chain links TRBV20-1 to TRBJ2-5, with D uncertain. The closer fit of TRBJ2-7 to the DNA end suggests the J call may be wrong. Germline lookup yields CDR1 DFQATT and CDR2 SNEGSKA (reference sequence). CDR3 length: 11 amino acids. This CDR3 is CSAFRSREQYF. For the CDR3, the DNA is TGCAGTGCTTTCCGGAGTCGCGAGCAGTACTTC.

The CDR3 region is CASRLSTGVDEGQYF. The CDR3 region has the DNA TGTGCCAGCAGACTATCGACAGGGGTAGATGAAGGGCAGTACTTC. V is TRBV6-6 and J is TRBJ2-5; 8 bases align to TRBD1. Trimming at V came to 6 bases and at J to 11 bases, leaving 17 bases not matched to a gene. The CDR3 extends over 15 amino acids. The germline gives CDR1 MNHNY, CDR2 SVGAGI (reference sequence).

This clone was observed once. V and J are TRBV6-6 and TRBJ2-1; no clear D gene. The CDR3 contains 14 residues. V gave up 2 bases and J gave up 7 bases, with 12 bases separating them. Germline V lookup: CDR1 MNHNY, CDR2 SVGAGI (reference sequence). The CDR3 coding sequence is TGTGCCAGCAGTTACCCCCCCGGTTGGAATGAGCAGTTCTTC. Translated, it gives CASSYPPGWNEQFF.

CDR3 in DNA: TGTGCCAGCAGCCAATACAGGGCGACTAATGAAAAACTGTTTTTT. It encodes CASSQYRATNEKLFF. This rearrangement joins TRBV5-5 to TRBJ1-4, with D maybe TRBD1 (6 bases). V gave up 4 bases and J gave up 2 bases, with 12 bases separating them. The CDR3 extends over 15 amino acids. CDR1 and CDR2 from the germline V gene are SGHKS and YYEKEE (reference sequence).

The chain is built from TRBV7-2 and TRBJ2-7, with TRBD2 matching 8 bases. CDR3 length: 15 amino acids. The germline V gene encodes CDR1 SGHTA and CDR2 FQGNSA. The J segment lost 0 bases and the V segment lost 1 base, leaving 2 bases of the junction unmatched. This chain's CDR3 is CASSLVGTSSYEQYF. The DNA for the CDR3 is TGTGCCAGCAGCTTAGTCGGGACTAGCTCCTACGAGCAGTACTTC. The entire variable domain, with the rest obtained from reference TRBV7-2 and TRBJ2-7, is as follows: GAGVSQSPSNKVTEKGKDVELRCDPISGHTALYWYRQSLGQGLEFLIYFQGNSAPDKSGLPSDRFSAERTGGSVSTLTIQRTQQEDSAVYLCASSLVGTSSYEQYFGPGTRLTVT.

This chain connects TRBV30 to TRBJ1-1; the D is unclear. Trimming shortened V by 2 bases and J by 6 bases, and 10 bases separated the two germline ends. CDR1 and CDR2 from the germline V gene are GTSNPN and SVGIG (reference sequence). CDR3 length equals 12 residues. CDR3 DNA sequence: TGTGCCTGGAGTCAACAAGAGGCTGAAGCTTTCTTT. Residues: CAWSQQEAEAFF.

The chain joins TRBV28 to TRBJ2-2; 9 nucleotides align to TRBD1. The V gene's germline CDR1 is MDHEN and CDR2 SYDVKM. With V trimmed by 3 bases and J by 4 bases, 0 bases remained unmatched. The CDR3 loop spans 14 amino acids. In DNA, the CDR3 is TGTGCCAGCAGTTTGGACAGGGGCACCGGGGAGCTGTTTTTT. Translation gives CASSLDRGTGELFF.

This chain connects TRBV7-9 to TRBJ2-1; weak D call: TRBD1 (7 bases). The V gene lost 10 bases and the J gene lost 2 bases, with 24 bases spanning the gap. The CDR3 loop spans 17 amino acids. Germline assignment: CDR1 SEHNR and CDR2 FQNEAQ (reference sequence). CDR3 nucleotide sequence: TGTGCCATCCCCCGGGGGAGGCGGGACAGAGCCTACAATGAGCAGTTCTTC. Translating it yields CAIPRGRRDRAYNEQFF.

The chain combines TRBV7-3 with TRBJ2-2; TRBD2 agrees at 9 bases. CDR1 is SGHTA, CDR2 FQGTGA, per germline. Trimming at V came to 4 bases and at J to 3 bases, leaving 6 bases not matched to a gene. The CDR3 contains 16 residues. CDR3 coding DNA: TGTGCCAGCAGCTCTCAGCGGGGGGCGGACACCGGGGAGCTGTTTTTT. Its translation: CASSSQRGADTGELFF. The entire variable domain, with the rest obtained from reference TRBV7-3 and TRBJ2-2, is as follows: GAGVSQTPSNKVTEKGKYVELRCDPISGHTALYWYRQSLGQGPEFLIYFQGTGAADDSGLPNDRFFAVRPEGSVSTLKIQRTERGDSAVYLCASSSQRGADTGELFFGEGSRLTVL.

The chain couples TRBV28 to TRBJ2-2; TRBD1 agrees at 9 bases. Germline CDR1 reads MDHEN; CDR2 reads SYDVKM. CDR3 length: 14 residues. V dropped 10 bases and J dropped 2; count of bases not matched to a gene: 5. The CDR3 protein is CATRTGVNTGELFF. The CDR3 DNA is TGTGCCACCCGGACAGGGGTTAACACCGGGGAGCTGTTTTTT. The full variable domain, completed using reference TRBV28 and TRBJ2-2, is DVKVTQSSRYLVKRTGEKVFLECVQDMDHENMFWYRQDPGLGLRLIYFSYDVKMKEKGDIPEGYSVSREKKERFSLILESASTNQTSMYLCATRTGVNTGELFFGEGSRLTVL.

The CDR3 DNA is TGTGCCAGCAGCTCCGGGGGGCTTAGCGGCTACGAGCAGTACTTC. It yields the protein CASSSGGLSGYEQYF. The chain links TRBV7-2 to TRBJ2-7, with a weak D call TRBD2 (7 bases). The length of the CDR3 is 15 residues. The V and J ends lost 4 bases and 3 bases respectively, with 16 bases between them. Germline V gene data show CDR1 as SGHTA and CDR2 as FQGNSA.

V usage is TRBV2 and J usage is TRBJ2-5, with 14 bases fitting TRBD2. The CDR3 covers 18 residues. Losses at the gene ends were 3 bases for V and 5 bases for J; bases not matched to a gene: 11. Germline assignment: CDR1 SNHLY and CDR2 FYNNEI. In nucleotides, the CDR3 is TGTGCCAGCAGTGATATGGGACTAGCGGGAGAAGGAGGGGAGACCCAGTACTTC. This gives the protein CASSDMGLAGEGGETQYF.

A few counts support this clone. This chain links TRBV2 with TRBJ2-5; D might be TRBD1 (6 bases). CDR1 and CDR2 (germline): SNHLY, FYNNEI. This CDR3 contains 14 residues. V shed 6 bases and J shed 2 bases, with 13 bases lying between them. The chain's CDR3 is CASRERTDQETQYF. The CDR3 nucleotides read TGTGCCAGCAGAGAGCGGACAGATCAAGAGACCCAGTACTTC. Supplemented by reference TRBV2 and TRBJ2-5, the full variable domain reads EPEVTQTPSHQVTQMGQEVILRCVPISNHLYFYWYRQILGQKVEFLVSFYNNEISEKSEIFDDQFSVERPDGSNFTLKIRSTKLEDSAMYFCASRERTDQETQYFGPGTRLLVL.

The chain combines TRBV6-5 with TRBJ2-2; D gene uncertain. V lost 6 bases to trimming and J lost 5 bases, with 7 bases between them. The germline gives CDR1 MNHEY, CDR2 SVGAGI. The CDR3 length is 12 residues. CDR3 DNA sequence: TGTGCCAGCAGGAAGAGGACCGGGGAGCTGTTTTTT. Translation: CASRKRTGELFF.

The chain is built from TRBV9 and TRBJ2-1, with 12 bases lining up with TRBD2. After removal of 2 bases from V and 4 bases from J, the junction contained 4 bases not matched to a gene. Germline assignment: CDR1 SGDLS and CDR2 YYNGEE. This CDR3 contains 16 residues. CDR3 sequence: CASSVRLAGAYNEQFF. The CDR3 DNA reads TGTGCCAGCAGCGTTCGACTAGCGGGAGCTTACAATGAGCAGTTCTTC.

The chain combines TRBV11-1 with TRBJ2-7, with a weak D call TRBD1 (6 bases). V shed 0 bases and J shed 2 bases, with 11 bases lying between them. This CDR3 is 15 amino acids long. Germline assignment: CDR1 SGHAT and CDR2 FQDESV (reference sequence). As DNA, the CDR3 is TGTGCCAGCAGCTTAGCGGGCCAGGGGACCTACGAGCAGTACTTC. As protein: CASSLAGQGTYEQYF.

The rearrangement joins TRBV10-1 to TRBJ1-5; TRBD1 matches 8 bases. CDR1 and CDR2 from the germline V gene are WNHNN and SYGVQD (reference sequence). The CDR3 is made up of 15 amino acids. The J segment lost 3 bases and the V segment lost 7 bases, leaving 8 bases of the junction unmatched. The CDR3 coding sequence is TGCGCCAGCAATTCTCAGGGGGCAAACAATCAGCCCCAGCATTTT. Amino acid sequence: CASNSQGANNQPQHF.